Below are 17 T cell receptor beta chains sequenced from a single sample in a study of blood T cell repertoires in COVID-19. Clones were read by immunoSEQ multiplex PCR, and TCRdb kept only the in-frame ones, dropping some. The repertoire holds 150,000 to 200,000 clones, with roughly 87% as singletons. The sample was PBMCs or T cells enriched from blood (not recorded which). The source is a woman between 50 and 59 years old who had recovered from COVID-19.

This clone was recorded only once. The CDR3 DNA reads TGTGCCAGCAGTTCCATACAAAGAGGGAAAACTAATGAAAAACTGTTTTTT. Translated: CASSSIQRGKTNEKLFF. The genes are TRBV27 and TRBJ1-4; D gene unclear. Trimming removed 4 bases from V and 1 base from J, with 16 bases in between. The CDR3 runs 17 residues. CDR1 is MNHEY and CDR2 is SMNVEV in the germline V gene (reference sequence).

This clone was found a few times. V is TRBV30 and J is TRBJ2-7; no firm D call. Germline V gives CDR1 GTSNPN, CDR2 SVGIG (reference sequence). V was shortened by 0 bases and J by 6 bases, with 12 bases between the two germline ends. The CDR3 consists of 13 residues. The CDR3 bases are TGTGCCTGGAGTGTCCGGAGTGGTAGCGAGCAGTACTTC. It codes for CAWSVRSGSEQYF.

The chain joins TRBV21-1 to TRBJ2-6; the table's TRBD1 call for D was not verified on the DNA. TRBV21-1 is a documented pseudogene. The CDR3 covers 17 residues. CDR3 in DNA: TGTGCCAGCAGAGGGGACACATTCCCCTTTGGGGCCAACGTCCTGACTTTC. Translating it yields CASRGDTFPFGANVLTF.

The CDR3 spells CASRGHMNTGELFF. As DNA, the CDR3 is TGTGCCAGCAGGGGACATATGAACACCGGGGAGCTGTTTTTT. The chain uses TRBV28 and TRBJ2-2; TRBD1 is a possible D gene (6 bases). Germline V gives CDR1 MDHEN, CDR2 SYDVKM. Between the trimmed V and J ends, which lost 6 bases and 1 base, there was a span of 9 bases. The CDR3 is made up of 14 amino acids.

V and J are TRBV5-1 and TRBJ1-2; D is possibly TRBD1 (6 bases). This CDR3 spans 14 amino acids. CDR1 is SGHRS and CDR2 is YFSETQ in the germline V gene. V lost 1 base and J lost 9, with 16 bases in between. The CDR3 DNA is TGCGCCAGCAGCTTGACCCCAGGGGAGGGACGCTACACCTTC. Its protein is CASSLTPGEGRYTF.

The chain carries TRBV27 and TRBJ2-3; TRBD2 matches at 9 bases. The CDR3 extends over 16 amino acids. After removal of 7 bases from V and 1 base from J, the junction contained 9 bases not matched to a gene. CDR1 and CDR2 (germline): MNHEY, SMNVEV (reference sequence). CDR3 protein: CASMSVAGVGTDTQYF. The CDR3 coding sequence is TGTGCCAGCATGTCGGTAGCGGGAGTAGGCACAGATACGCAGTATTTT.

This chain joins TRBV5-6 and TRBJ2-1; D might be TRBD1 (5 bases). Trimming shortened V by 1 base and J by 4 bases, and 12 bases separated the two germline ends. The CDR3 loop spans 15 amino acids. Per the germline V gene, CDR1 is SGHDT and CDR2 is YYEEEE. The DNA of the CDR3 is TGTGCCAGCAGCTTGATCGACAAGGGGTACAATGAGCAGTTCTTC. Translated, it gives CASSLIDKGYNEQFF. The complete variable domain, with remaining parts taken from reference TRBV5-6 and TRBJ2-1, reads DAGVTQSPTHLIKTRGQQVTLRCSPKSGHDTVSWYQQALGQGPQFIFQYYEEEERQRGNFPDRFSGHQFPNYSSELNVNALLLGDSALYLCASSLIDKGYNEQFFGPGTRLTVL.

The chain is built from TRBV28 and TRBJ1-5; D is ambiguous. V dropped 1 base and J dropped 0 bases, with 10 bases sitting between them. The CDR3 is 16 amino acids. Per germline, CDR1 MDHEN and CDR2 SYDVKM. Here the CDR3 DNA reads TGTGCCAGCAGTTTATTGAGGTCGGGTAGCAATCAGCCCCAGCATTTT. This encodes CASSLLRSGSNQPQHF.

V gene TRBV5-5 combines with J gene TRBJ1-2; D ambiguous. The CDR3 totals 14 residues. Trimming removed 0 bases at V and 8 bases at J, with 14 bases between. CDR1 SGHKS and CDR2 YYEKEE come from the germline V gene (reference sequence). CDR3 nucleotides: TGTGCCAGCAGCTTGGAGTGGGTTTCGGAGGGCTACACCTTC. This codes for CASSLEWVSEGYTF. The entire variable domain, with the rest obtained from reference TRBV5-5 and TRBJ1-2, is as follows: DAGVTQSPTHLIKTRGQQVTLRCSPISGHKSVSWYQQVLGQGPQFIFQYYEKEERGRGNFPDRFSARQFPNYSSELNVNALLLGDSALYLCASSLEWVSEGYTFGSGTRLTVV.

The chain links TRBV11-3 to TRBJ2-1; D is perhaps TRBD1 (6 bases). Germline lookup yields CDR1 SGHNT and CDR2 YENEEA. V was shortened by 7 bases and J by 2 bases, with 12 bases between the two germline ends. The CDR3 has 14 amino acids. The chain's CDR3 is CASTSGTPYNEQFF. In DNA form, the CDR3 reads TGTGCCAGCACCTCGGGGACACCCTACAATGAGCAGTTCTTC.

The chain has TRBV5-4 and TRBJ1-2, with a possible D match to TRBD1 (6 bases). V gave up 10 bases and J gave up 7 bases, with 20 bases separating them. This CDR3 has 13 amino acids. Germline CDR1 reads SGHNT; CDR2 reads YYREEE (reference sequence). This chain's CDR3 is CAYIRNRASGYTF. The CDR3 DNA sequence: TGTGCCTACATCCGGAACAGGGCGAGTGGCTACACCTTC.

The V call is TRBV2, the J call TRBJ1-5; D remains ambiguous. CDR1 and CDR2 from the germline V gene are SNHLY and FYNNEI. Trimming took off 4 bases at V and 1 base at J, with 8 bases between the two ends. The CDR3 loop spans 14 amino acids. The CDR3 region has the DNA TGTGCCAGCAGTGTTGCGAAGAGCAATCAGCCCCAGCATTTT. As protein: CASSVAKSNQPQHF.

This chain uses TRBV28 with TRBJ2-7; TRBD1 matches 9 bases. J was trimmed by 3 bases and V by 6 bases; bases with no gene match: 3. This CDR3 spans 13 amino acids. Germline V gene data show CDR1 as MDHEN and CDR2 as SYDVKM. The CDR3 sequence: CASRQTGGYEQYF. The CDR3 nucleotides read TGTGCCAGCAGACAGACAGGGGGCTACGAGCAGTACTTC.

This clone has only a few counts. This chain uses TRBV18 with TRBJ2-3; D is possibly TRBD2 (5 bases). This CDR3 has 13 amino acids. Trimming stripped 6 bases from V and 3 bases from J, with 10 bases between. The V gene's germline CDR1 is KGHSH and CDR2 LQKENI. CDR3 region: CASSLPGTDTQYF. The CDR3 nucleotides read TGTGCCAGCTCTCTCCCGGGGACAGATACGCAGTATTTT.

This CDR3 is CASSPDSSDDTQYF. The CDR3 bases are TGTGCCAGCTCACCGGACTCAAGCGATGATACGCAGTATTTT. The V and J genes are TRBV18 and TRBJ2-3; weak D call: TRBD2 (5 bases). Germline V gene data show CDR1 as KGHSH and CDR2 as LQKENI. V lost 3 bases and J lost 6, with 13 bases in between. CDR3 length: 14 residues.

This clone has a single count. This rearrangement joins TRBV7-9 to TRBJ2-5; D is undetermined. The germline V and J ends were trimmed by 0 bases and 1 base, with 9 bases remaining between them. CDR3 length: 15 amino acids. CDR1 is SEHNR and CDR2 is FQNEAQ in the germline V gene (reference sequence). The CDR3 sequence: CASSLAAQAQETQYF. The CDR3 nucleotides read TGTGCCAGCAGCTTAGCGGCCCAGGCCCAAGAGACCCAGTACTTC.

The V and J genes are TRBV2 and TRBJ1-6, with D unclear. Trimming removed 6 bases from V and 0 bases from J, with 9 bases in between. Germline loops: CDR1 SNHLY, CDR2 FYNNEI. This CDR3 spans 15 amino acids. CDR3 in amino acids: CASRAESSYNSPLHF. The CDR3 nucleotides are TGTGCCAGCAGGGCGGAGAGCTCCTATAATTCACCCCTCCACTTT.